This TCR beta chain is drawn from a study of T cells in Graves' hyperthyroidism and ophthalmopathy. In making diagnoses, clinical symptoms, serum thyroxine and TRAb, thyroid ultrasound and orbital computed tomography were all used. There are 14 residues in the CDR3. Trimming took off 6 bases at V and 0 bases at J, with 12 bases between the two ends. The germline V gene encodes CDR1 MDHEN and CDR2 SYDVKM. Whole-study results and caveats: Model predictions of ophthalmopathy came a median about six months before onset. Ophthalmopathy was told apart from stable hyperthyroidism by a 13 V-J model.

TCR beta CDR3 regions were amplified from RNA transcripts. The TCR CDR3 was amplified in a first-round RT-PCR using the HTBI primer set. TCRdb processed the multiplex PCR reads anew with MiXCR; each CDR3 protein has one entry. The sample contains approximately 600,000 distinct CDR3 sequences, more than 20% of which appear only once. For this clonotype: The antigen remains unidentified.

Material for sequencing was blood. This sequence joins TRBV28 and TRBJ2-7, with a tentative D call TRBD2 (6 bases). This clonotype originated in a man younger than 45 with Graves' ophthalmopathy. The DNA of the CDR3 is TGTGCCAGCAGACTCCGGGAGAGCTCCTACGAGCAGTACTTC. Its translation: CASRLRESSYEQYF. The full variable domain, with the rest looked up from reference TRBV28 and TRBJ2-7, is DVKVTQSSRYLVKRTGEKVFLECVQDMDHENMFWYRQDPGLGLRLIYFSYDVKMKEKGDIPEGYSVSREKKERFSLILESASTNQTSMYLCASRLRESSYEQYFGPGTRLTVT.